Given below is one TCR beta chain in context. TCRdb analysed the RT-PCR reads with MiXCR anew, one entry per CDR3 protein. The sample includes under 1,200 distinct CDR3 sequences, around 78% of them seen just once. Germline lookup yields CDR1 MNHNS and CDR2 SASEGT. Trimming cost V 6 bases and J 7 bases, with 12 bases left between them. CDR3 length: 12 amino acids. These data are taken from a study of yellow fever vaccine responses in identical twins. This clonotype originated in a female donor who received the yellow fever vaccine. V is TRBV6-1 and J is TRBJ1-2; D unclear. The material sequenced was T cells from blood (PBMCs), unsorted or a sorted subset (not recorded which), taken before or after yellow fever vaccination (not recorded which). CDR3 sequence reads: CASRKREGGYTF. CDR3 DNA: TGTGCCAGCAGGAAAAGAGAAGGTGGCTACACCTTC.